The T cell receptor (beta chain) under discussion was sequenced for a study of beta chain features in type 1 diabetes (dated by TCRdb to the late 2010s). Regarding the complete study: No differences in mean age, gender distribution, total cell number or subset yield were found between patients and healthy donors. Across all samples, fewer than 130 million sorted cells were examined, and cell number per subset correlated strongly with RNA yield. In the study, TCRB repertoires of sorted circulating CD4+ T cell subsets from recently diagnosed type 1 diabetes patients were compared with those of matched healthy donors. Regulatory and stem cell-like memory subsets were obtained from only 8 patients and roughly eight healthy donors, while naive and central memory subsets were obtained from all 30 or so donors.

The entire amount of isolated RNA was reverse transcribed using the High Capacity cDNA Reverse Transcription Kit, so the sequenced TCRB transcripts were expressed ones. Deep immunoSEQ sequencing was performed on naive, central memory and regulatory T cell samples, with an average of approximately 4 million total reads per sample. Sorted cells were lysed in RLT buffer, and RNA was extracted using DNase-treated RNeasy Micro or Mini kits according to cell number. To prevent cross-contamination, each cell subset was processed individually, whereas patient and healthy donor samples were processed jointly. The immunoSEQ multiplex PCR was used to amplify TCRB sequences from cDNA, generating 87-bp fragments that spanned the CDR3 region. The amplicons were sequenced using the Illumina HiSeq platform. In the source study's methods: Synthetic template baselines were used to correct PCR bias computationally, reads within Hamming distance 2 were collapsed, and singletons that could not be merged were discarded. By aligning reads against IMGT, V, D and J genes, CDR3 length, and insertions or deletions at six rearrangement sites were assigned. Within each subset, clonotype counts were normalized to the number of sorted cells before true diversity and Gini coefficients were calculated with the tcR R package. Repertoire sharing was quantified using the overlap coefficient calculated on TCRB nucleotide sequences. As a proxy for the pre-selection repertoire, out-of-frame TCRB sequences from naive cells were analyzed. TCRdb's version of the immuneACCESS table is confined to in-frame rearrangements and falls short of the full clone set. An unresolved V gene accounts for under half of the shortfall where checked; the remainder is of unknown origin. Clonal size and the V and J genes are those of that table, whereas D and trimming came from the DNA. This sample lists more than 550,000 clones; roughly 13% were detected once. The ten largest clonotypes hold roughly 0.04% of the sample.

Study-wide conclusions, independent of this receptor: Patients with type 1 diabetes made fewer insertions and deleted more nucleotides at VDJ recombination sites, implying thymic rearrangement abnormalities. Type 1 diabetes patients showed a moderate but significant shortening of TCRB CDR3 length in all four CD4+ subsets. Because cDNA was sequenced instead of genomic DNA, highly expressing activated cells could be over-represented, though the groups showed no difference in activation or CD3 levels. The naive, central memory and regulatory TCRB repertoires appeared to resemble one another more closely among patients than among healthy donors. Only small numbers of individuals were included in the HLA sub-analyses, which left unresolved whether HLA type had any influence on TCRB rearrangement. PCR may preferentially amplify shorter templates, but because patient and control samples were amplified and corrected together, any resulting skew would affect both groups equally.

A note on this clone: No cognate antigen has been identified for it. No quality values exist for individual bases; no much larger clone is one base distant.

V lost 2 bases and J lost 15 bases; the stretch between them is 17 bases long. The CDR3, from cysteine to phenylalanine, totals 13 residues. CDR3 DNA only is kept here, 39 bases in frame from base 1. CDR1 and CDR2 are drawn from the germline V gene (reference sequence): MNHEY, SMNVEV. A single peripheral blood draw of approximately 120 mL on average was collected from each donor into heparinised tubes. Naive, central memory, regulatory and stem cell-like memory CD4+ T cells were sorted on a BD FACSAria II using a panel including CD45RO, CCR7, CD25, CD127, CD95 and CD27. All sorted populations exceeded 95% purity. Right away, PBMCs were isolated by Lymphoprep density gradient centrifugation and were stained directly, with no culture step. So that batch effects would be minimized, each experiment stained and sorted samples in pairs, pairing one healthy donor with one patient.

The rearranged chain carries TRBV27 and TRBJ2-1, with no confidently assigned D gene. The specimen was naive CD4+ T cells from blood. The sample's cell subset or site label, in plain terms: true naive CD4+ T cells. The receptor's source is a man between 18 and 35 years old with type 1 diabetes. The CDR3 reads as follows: CASSLETRQALFF. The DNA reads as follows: TGTGCCAGCAGTTTAGAGACAAGGCAAGCCTTGTTCTTC.